This record covers a single T cell receptor (beta chain). The sample is drawn from a study of blood T cell repertoires in COVID-19. Looking at the study overall: The analysed material was cDNA or gDNA that came from T cells, B-cell-depleted T cells, or PBMCs.

In germline, CDR1 is SGHKS, CDR2 YYEKEE (reference sequence). The CDR3 runs 15 residues. Trimming shortened V by 6 bases and J by 0 bases, and 15 bases separated the two germline ends. Donors of Cohort 3 who recovered were those that had two negative PCRs, clearance, or symptom resolution. Using immunoSEQ multiplex PCR, the repertoire was profiled, and TCRdb retains in-frame clones only, with some absent. The table records fewer than 200,000 clones, around four fifths of them present only once. V gene TRBV5-5 combines with J gene TRBJ1-1; a possible D gene is TRBD1 (5 bases). The sequencing sample was made of PBMCs or T cells enriched from blood (not recorded which). The receptor was derived from a woman in her 50s who had recovered from COVID-19. CDR3 bases: TGTGCCAGCATCCAACAGGCGGCGCTGAACACTGAAGCTTTCTTT. Its translation: CASIQQAALNTEAFF.